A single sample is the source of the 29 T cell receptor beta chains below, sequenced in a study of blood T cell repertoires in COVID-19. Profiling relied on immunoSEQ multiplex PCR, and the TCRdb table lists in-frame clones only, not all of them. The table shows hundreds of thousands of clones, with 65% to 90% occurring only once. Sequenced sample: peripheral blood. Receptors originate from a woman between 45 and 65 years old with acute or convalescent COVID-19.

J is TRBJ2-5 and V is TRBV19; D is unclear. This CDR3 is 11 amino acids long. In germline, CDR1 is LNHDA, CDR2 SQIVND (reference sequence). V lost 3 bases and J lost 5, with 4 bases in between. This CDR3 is CASSIAETQYF. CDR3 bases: TGTGCCAGTAGTATCGCGGAGACCCAGTACTTC.

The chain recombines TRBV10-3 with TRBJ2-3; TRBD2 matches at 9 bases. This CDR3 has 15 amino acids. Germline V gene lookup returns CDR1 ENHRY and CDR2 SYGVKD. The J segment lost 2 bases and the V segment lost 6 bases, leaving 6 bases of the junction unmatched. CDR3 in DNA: TGTGCCATCAGCCGACTAGCGGAATACACAGATACGCAGTATTTT. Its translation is CAISRLAEYTDTQYF.

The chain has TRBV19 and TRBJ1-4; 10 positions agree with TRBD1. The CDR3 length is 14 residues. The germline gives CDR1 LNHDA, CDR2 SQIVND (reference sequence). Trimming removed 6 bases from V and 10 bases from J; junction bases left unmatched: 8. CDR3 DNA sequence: TGTGCCAGTAGGGCCGGGACAGGGGCTTCAAAACTGTTTTTT. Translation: CASRAGTGASKLFF.

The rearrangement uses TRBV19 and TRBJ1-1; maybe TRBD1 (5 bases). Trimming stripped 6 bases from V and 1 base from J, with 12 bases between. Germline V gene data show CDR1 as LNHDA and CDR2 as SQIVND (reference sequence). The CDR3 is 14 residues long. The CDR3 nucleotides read TGTGCCAGTAGCCGGGACTTCGGGAACACTGAAGCTTTCTTT. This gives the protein CASSRDFGNTEAFF. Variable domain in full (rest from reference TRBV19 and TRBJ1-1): DGGITQSPKYLFRKEGQNVTLSCEQNLNHDAMYWYRQDPGQGLRLIYYSQIVNDFQKGDIAEGYSVSREKKESFPLTVTSAQKNPTAFYLCASSRDFGNTEAFFGQGTRLTVV.

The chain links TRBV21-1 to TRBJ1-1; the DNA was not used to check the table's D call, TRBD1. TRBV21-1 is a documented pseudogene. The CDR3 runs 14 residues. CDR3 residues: CASSNGTGSTEAFF. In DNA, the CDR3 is TGTGCCAGCAGCAACGGGACAGGCTCGACTGAAGCTTTCTTT.

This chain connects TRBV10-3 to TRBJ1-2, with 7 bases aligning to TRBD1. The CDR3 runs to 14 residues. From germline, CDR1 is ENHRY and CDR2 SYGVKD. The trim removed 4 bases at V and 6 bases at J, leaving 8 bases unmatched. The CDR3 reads CAISGMEGADGYTF. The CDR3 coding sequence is TGTGCCATCAGTGGAATGGAGGGGGCAGATGGCTACACCTTC.

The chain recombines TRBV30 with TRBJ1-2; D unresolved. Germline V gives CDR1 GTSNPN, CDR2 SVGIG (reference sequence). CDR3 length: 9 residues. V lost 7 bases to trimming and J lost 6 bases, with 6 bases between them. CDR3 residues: CAFDNGYTF. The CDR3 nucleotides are TGTGCCTTTGACAATGGCTACACCTTC.

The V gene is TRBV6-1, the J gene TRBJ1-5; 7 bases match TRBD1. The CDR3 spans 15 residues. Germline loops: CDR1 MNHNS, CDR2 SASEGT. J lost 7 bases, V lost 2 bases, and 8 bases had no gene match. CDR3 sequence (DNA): TGTGCCAGCAGTGAAAACAGGGGAGAGGGGCAGCCCCAGCATTTT. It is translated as CASSENRGEGQPQHF.

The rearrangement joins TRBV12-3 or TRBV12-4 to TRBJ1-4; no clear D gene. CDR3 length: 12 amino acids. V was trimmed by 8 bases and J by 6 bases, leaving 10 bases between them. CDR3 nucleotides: TGTGCCAGCTCAAATCCCCATGAAAAACTGTTTTTT. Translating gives CASSNPHEKLFF.

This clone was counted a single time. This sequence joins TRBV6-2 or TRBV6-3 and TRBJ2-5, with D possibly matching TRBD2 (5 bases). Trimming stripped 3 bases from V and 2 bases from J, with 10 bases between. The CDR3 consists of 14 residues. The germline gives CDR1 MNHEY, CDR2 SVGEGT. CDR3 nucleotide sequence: TGTGCCAGCAGTTATGCGGGTCCTCAAGAGACCCAGTACTTC. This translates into CASSYAGPQETQYF.

The CDR3 DNA reads TGTGCCAGCAGTAACCCCCGGGGGGGTTACTATGGCTACACCTTC. The encoded protein is CASSNPRGGYYGYTF. V is TRBV6-5 and J is TRBJ1-2; D possibly corresponds to TRBD1 (5 bases). CDR1 is MNHEY, CDR2 SVGAGI, per germline. V dropped 5 bases and J dropped 3 bases, with 16 bases sitting between them. This CDR3 has 15 residues.

CDR3 amino acids: CASNPSGAKETQYF. The CDR3 DNA reads TGTGCCAGCAACCCTAGCGGGGCCAAGGAGACCCAGTACTTC. The rearrangement joins TRBV6-5 to TRBJ2-5; TRBD2 matches at 9 bases. Germline V gene lookup returns CDR1 MNHEY and CDR2 SVGAGI. The CDR3 loop spans 14 amino acids. Trimming at V came to 7 bases and at J to 5 bases, leaving 8 bases not matched to a gene.

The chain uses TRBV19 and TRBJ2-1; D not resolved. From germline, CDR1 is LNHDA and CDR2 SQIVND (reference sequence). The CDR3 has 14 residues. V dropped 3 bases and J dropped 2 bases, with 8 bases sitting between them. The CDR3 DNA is TGTGCCAGTAGTATTCGGTCGGCCTACAATGAGCAGTTCTTC. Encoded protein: CASSIRSAYNEQFF.

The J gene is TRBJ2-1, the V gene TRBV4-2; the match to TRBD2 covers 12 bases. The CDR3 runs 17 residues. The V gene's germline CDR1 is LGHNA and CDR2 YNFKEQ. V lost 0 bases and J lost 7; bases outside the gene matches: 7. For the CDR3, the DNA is TGTGCCAGCAGCCAAGACCAGACTAGCGGGGGAATAAATGAGCAGTTCTTC. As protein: CASSQDQTSGGINEQFF.

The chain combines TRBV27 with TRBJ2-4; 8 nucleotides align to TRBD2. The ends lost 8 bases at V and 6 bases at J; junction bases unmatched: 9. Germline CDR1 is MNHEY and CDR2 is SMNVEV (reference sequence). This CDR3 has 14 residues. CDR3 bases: TGTGCCAGCGGTCCCTCAGCGGGAGTAAACATTCAGTACTTC. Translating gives CASGPSAGVNIQYF.

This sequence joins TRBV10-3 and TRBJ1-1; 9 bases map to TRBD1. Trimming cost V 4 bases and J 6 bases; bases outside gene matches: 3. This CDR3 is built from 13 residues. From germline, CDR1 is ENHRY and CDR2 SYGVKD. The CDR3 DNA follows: TGTGCCATCAGTGGGGACAGGGTTTCTGAAGCTTTCTTT. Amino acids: CAISGDRVSEAFF.

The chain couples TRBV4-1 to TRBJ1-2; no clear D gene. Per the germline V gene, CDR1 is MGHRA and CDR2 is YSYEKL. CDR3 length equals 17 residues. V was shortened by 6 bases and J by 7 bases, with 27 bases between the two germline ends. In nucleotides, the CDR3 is TGCGCCAGCAGTCAAAGAGGGAGAGCAGAGGAGTCATCTGGCTACACCTTC. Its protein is CASSQRGRAEESSGYTF.

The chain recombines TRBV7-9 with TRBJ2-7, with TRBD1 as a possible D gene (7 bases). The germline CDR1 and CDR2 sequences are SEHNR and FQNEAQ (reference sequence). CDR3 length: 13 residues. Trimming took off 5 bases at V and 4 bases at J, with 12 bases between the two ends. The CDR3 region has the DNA TGTGCCAGCAGCCCACAGGGGAGGTACGAGCAGTACTTC. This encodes CASSPQGRYEQYF.

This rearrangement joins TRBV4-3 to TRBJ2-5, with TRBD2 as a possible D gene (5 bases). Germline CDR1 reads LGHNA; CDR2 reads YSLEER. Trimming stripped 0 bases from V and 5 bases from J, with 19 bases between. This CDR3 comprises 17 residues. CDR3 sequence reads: CASSQDWKGDYEETQYF. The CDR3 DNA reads TGCGCCAGCAGCCAAGATTGGAAGGGCGACTATGAGGAGACCCAGTACTTC.

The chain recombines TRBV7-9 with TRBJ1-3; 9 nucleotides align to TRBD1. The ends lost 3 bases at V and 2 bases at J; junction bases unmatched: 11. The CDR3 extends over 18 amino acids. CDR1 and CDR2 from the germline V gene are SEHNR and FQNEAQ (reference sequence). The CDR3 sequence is CASSFLSGGTGTGNTIYF. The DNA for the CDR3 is TGTGCCAGCAGCTTTTTGTCTGGCGGGACAGGGACTGGAAACACCATATATTTT.

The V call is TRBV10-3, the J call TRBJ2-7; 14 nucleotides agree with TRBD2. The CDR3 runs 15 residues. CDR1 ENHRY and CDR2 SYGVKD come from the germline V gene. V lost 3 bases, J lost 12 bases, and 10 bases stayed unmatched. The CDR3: CAISDPTSGRASWYF. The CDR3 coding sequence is TGTGCCATCAGTGACCCGACTAGCGGGAGGGCATCTTGGTACTTC.

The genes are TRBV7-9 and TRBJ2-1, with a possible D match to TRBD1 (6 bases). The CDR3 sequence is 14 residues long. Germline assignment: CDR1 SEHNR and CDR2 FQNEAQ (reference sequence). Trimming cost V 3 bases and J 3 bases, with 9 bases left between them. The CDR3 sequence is CASSFRGGYNEQFF. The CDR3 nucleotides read TGTGCCAGCAGCTTTAGAGGGGGCTACAATGAGCAGTTCTTC. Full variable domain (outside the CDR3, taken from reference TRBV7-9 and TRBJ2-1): DTGVSQNPRHKITKRGQNVTFRCDPISEHNRLYWYRQTLGQGPEFLTYFQNEAQLEKSRLLSDRFSAERPKGSFSTLEIQRTEQGDSAMYLCASSFRGGYNEQFFGPGTRLTVL.

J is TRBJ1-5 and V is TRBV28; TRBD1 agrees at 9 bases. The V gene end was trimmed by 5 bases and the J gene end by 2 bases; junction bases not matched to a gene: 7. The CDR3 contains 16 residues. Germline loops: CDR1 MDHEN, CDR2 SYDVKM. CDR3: CASSPWGQGGNQPQHF. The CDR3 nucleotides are TGTGCCAGCAGTCCCTGGGGACAGGGAGGCAATCAGCCCCAGCATTTT.

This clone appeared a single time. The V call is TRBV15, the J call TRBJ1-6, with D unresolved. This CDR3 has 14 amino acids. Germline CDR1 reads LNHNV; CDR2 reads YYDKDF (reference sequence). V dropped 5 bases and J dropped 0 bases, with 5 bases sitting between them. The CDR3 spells CATSESSYNSPLHF. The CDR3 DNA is TGTGCCACCAGCGAGAGCTCCTATAATTCACCCCTCCACTTT.

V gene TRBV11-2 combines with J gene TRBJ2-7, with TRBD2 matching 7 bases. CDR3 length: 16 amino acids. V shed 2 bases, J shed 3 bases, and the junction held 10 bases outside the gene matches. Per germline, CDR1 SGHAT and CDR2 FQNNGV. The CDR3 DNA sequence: TGTGCCAGCAGCTTAACCAGGGAGCGGGAAGTCTACGAGCAGTACTTC. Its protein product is CASSLTREREVYEQYF.

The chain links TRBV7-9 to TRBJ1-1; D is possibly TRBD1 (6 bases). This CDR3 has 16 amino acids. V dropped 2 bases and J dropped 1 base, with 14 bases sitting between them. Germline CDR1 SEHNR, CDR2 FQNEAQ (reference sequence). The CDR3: CASSLTTGSGNTEAFF. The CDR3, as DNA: TGTGCCAGCAGCTTAACCACAGGGTCCGGGAACACTGAAGCTTTCTTT.

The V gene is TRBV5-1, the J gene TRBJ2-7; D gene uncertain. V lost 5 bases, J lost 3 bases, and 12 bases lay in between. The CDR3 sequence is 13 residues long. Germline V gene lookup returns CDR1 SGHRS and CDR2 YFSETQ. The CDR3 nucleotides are TGCGCCAGCAGGCCGGGTAATTTCTACGAGCAGTACTTC. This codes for CASRPGNFYEQYF.

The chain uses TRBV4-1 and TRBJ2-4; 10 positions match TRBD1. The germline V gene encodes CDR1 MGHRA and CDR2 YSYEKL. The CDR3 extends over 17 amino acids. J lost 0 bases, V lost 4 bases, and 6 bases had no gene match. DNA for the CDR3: TGCGCCAGCAGCCGCATGACAGGGGGCCTAGCCAAAAACATTCAGTACTTC. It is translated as CASSRMTGGLAKNIQYF.

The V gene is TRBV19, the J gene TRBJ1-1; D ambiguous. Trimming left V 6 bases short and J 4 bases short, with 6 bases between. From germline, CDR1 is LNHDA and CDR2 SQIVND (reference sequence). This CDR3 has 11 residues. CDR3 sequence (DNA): TGTGCCAGTAGGCAGTTCACTGAAGCTTTCTTT. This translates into CASRQFTEAFF. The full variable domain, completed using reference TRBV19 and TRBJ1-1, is DGGITQSPKYLFRKEGQNVTLSCEQNLNHDAMYWYRQDPGQGLRLIYYSQIVNDFQKGDIAEGYSVSREKKESFPLTVTSAQKNPTAFYLCASRQFTEAFFGQGTRLTVV.